Below, 31 T cell receptor beta chains from the same sample are listed, as sequenced in a study of T-cell memory formation after mild COVID-19. TCRdb reanalysed the 5' RACE reads using MiXCR and keeps one entry per CDR3 protein. The data hold around 310,000 distinct CDR3 sequences, with roughly an eighth observed a single time. Sequencing was performed on PBMCs or a T cell subset sorted from them (not recorded which). The receptors come from a man between 18 and 29 years old who had mild COVID-19 (a few samples of this study predate the infection). Cell type and time point are not known.

A few counts support this clonotype. This sequence joins TRBV28 and TRBJ2-3; no reliable D call. The CDR3 is 11 residues long. V shed 7 bases and J shed 6 bases, with 8 bases lying between them. CDR1 is MDHEN and CDR2 is SYDVKM in the germline V gene. CDR3 residues: CASKGRDTQYF. The CDR3 DNA follows: TGTGCCAGCAAGGGTCGGGATACGCAGTATTTT.

This clonotype occurred a few times. The chain employs TRBV20-1 and TRBJ2-7; 7 nucleotides align to TRBD1. Trimming cost V 5 bases and J 2 bases; bases outside gene matches: 0. This CDR3 contains 11 residues. Germline V lookup: CDR1 DFQATT, CDR2 SNEGSKA (reference sequence). The CDR3 DNA reads TGCAGTGCTGGGACAGCCTACGAGCAGTACTTC. Encoded protein: CSAGTAYEQYF.

This clonotype was observed a handful of times. The gene calls are TRBV7-9 and TRBJ1-1, with 7 bases aligning to TRBD1. From germline, CDR1 is SEHNR and CDR2 FQNEAQ (reference sequence). The CDR3 consists of 16 residues. Losses at the gene ends were 5 bases for V and 3 bases for J; bases not matched to a gene: 12. CDR3 region: CASSTRQGRGDTEAFF. The CDR3 nucleotides are TGTGCCAGCAGCACCCGACAGGGACGAGGGGACACTGAAGCTTTCTTT.

V gene TRBV7-2 combines with J gene TRBJ1-4; D is unclear. This CDR3 region has 14 residues. The ends were cut back, 4 bases at V and 0 bases at J, with 6 bases in the middle. Germline loops: CDR1 SGHTA, CDR2 FQGNSA. The CDR3 loop is CASSYTATNEKLFF. CDR3 DNA sequence: TGTGCCAGCAGCTATACGGCAACTAATGAAAAACTGTTTTTT.

This clonotype occurred a few times. The rearrangement links TRBV28 to TRBJ2-7; D possibly corresponds to TRBD2 (5 bases). The V end lost 4 bases, the J end lost 0 bases, and 10 bases lay between the germline ends. The CDR3 extends over 14 amino acids. CDR1 and CDR2 from the germline V gene are MDHEN and SYDVKM. CDR3 protein: CASSSGSFSYEQYV. The CDR3 region has the DNA TGTGCCAGCAGTTCGGGATCATTCTCCTACGAGCAGTACGTC.

This clonotype was counted a few times. V usage is TRBV7-2 and J usage is TRBJ1-3; D is undetermined. V lost 3 bases, J lost 0 bases, and 12 bases lay in between. This CDR3 has 16 residues. Germline loops: CDR1 SGHTA, CDR2 FQGNSA. The CDR3, as DNA: TGTGCCAGCAGCTTCGGGAACAGAGCCTCTGGAAACACCATATATTTT. Amino acids: CASSFGNRASGNTIYF.

V usage is TRBV6-5 and J usage is TRBJ1-4, with D perhaps TRBD1 (5 bases). Germline V gene data show CDR1 as MNHEY and CDR2 as SVGAGI. CDR3 size: 15 residues. V dropped 5 bases and J dropped 7 bases, with 17 bases sitting between them. CDR3: CASSQGTGGGEKLFF. The DNA of the CDR3 is TGTGCCAGCAGTCAAGGGACGGGCGGGGGTGAAAAACTGTTTTTT.

This clonotype was counted a single time. This chain links TRBV18 with TRBJ2-1; D tentatively reads TRBD1 or TRBD2 (5 bases each). Germline V gives CDR1 KGHSH, CDR2 LQKENI. The CDR3 length is 16 residues. The germline V and J ends were trimmed by 2 bases and 0 bases, with 11 bases remaining between them. CDR3 in DNA: TGTGCCAGCTCACCAGAGGGGAATCCCTCCTACAATGAGCAGTTCTTC. Translation gives CASSPEGNPSYNEQFF.

This chain links TRBV7-2 with TRBJ2-7; 8 bases agree with TRBD2. This CDR3 is built from 14 residues. Per the germline V gene, CDR1 is SGHTA and CDR2 is FQGNSA. Trimming cost V 5 bases and J 0 bases; bases outside gene matches: 3. The CDR3 sequence is CASSPGTSSYEQYV. As DNA, the CDR3 is TGTGCCAGCAGCCCCGGGACTAGCTCCTACGAGCAGTACGTC.

This clonotype was detected ten times or more. V is TRBV4-2 and J is TRBJ2-5; weak D call: TRBD2 (5 bases). Germline V gives CDR1 LGHNA, CDR2 YNFKEQ. This CDR3 is 18 amino acids long. Trimming stripped 0 bases from V and 4 bases from J, with 21 bases between. The CDR3 loop is CASSQESRYGEFGETQYF. DNA of the CDR3: TGTGCCAGCAGCCAAGAATCGCGGTACGGGGAATTCGGAGAGACCCAGTACTTC.

This rearrangement joins TRBV19 to TRBJ2-2, with D perhaps assigned TRBD1 or TRBD2 (5 bases each). V lost 7 bases to trimming and J lost 1 base, with 10 bases between them. CDR1 LNHDA and CDR2 SQIVND come from the germline V gene (reference sequence). CDR3 size: 14 residues. CDR3 amino acids: CASNVGENTGELFF. The CDR3 region has the DNA TGTGCCAGTAATGTGGGGGAGAACACCGGGGAGCTGTTTTTT.

This chain uses TRBV7-2 with TRBJ1-2; 9 nucleotides align to TRBD1. CDR3 size: 16 residues. The trim removed 5 bases at V and 4 bases at J, leaving 11 bases unmatched. CDR1 and CDR2 (germline): SGHTA, FQGNSA. CDR3: CASSQFQGQGAYGYTF. The CDR3 DNA follows: TGTGCCAGCAGCCAATTCCAGGGACAGGGCGCCTATGGCTACACCTTC.

The chain uses TRBV29-1 and TRBJ1-1; unclear D gene. From germline, CDR1 is SQVTM and CDR2 ANQGSEA. V was pared by 4 bases and J by 6 bases, with 9 bases between. The CDR3 has 11 amino acids. In nucleotides, the CDR3 is TGCAGCGTTGTAAGAGCTCCTGAAGCTTTCTTT. Its translation: CSVVRAPEAFF.

This chain links TRBV4-1 with TRBJ2-3; 11 bases match TRBD2. The length of the CDR3 is 15 residues. Looked up from germline, CDR1 is MGHRA and CDR2 is YSYEKL. V trimming: 1 base; J trimming: 4 bases; junction bases outside the gene matches: 1. CDR3 residues: CASSQVTSGADTQYF. The CDR3 coding sequence is TGCGCCAGCAGCCAAGTGACTAGCGGGGCAGATACGCAGTATTTT.

Regarding this clonotype: This clone may be a read error of a much larger clone one base away. The chain has TRBV7-9 and TRBJ2-4; D tentatively fits TRBD1 or TRBD2 (6 bases each). The germline CDR1 and CDR2 sequences are SEHNR and FQNEAQ (reference sequence). V lost 6 bases to trimming and J lost 6 bases, with 18 bases between them. The CDR3 runs 15 residues. The CDR3 DNA reads TGTGCCAGCAGATACCCCTCCGGGGGCGGAAACATTCAGTACTTC. Translated, it gives CASRYPSGGGNIQYF.

The J gene is TRBJ2-3, the V gene TRBV20-1; D is possibly TRBD2 (6 bases). Germline V CDR1 and CDR2: DFQATT, SNEGSKA (reference sequence). The V and J ends lost 0 bases and 2 bases respectively, with 15 bases between them. The CDR3 extends over 16 amino acids. The CDR3, as DNA: TGCAGTGCTAGAGATTACGGGCGGGGCTACACAGATACGCAGTATTTT. It is translated as CSARDYGRGYTDTQYF.

This clonotype was counted many times. The genes are TRBV11-2 and TRBJ2-2; D ambiguous. The CDR3 extends over 13 amino acids. V gave up 6 bases and J gave up 1 base, with 6 bases separating them. Germline CDR1 and CDR2: SGHAT and FQNNGV. CDR3 in amino acids: CASRRQNTGELFF. The CDR3 coding sequence is TGTGCCAGCAGGAGACAGAACACCGGGGAGCTGTTTTTT.

This clonotype was counted only a few times. The gene calls are TRBV19 and TRBJ1-5; TRBD1 matches at 9 bases. The CDR3 covers 15 residues. V dropped 3 bases and J dropped 4; count of bases not matched to a gene: 4. Germline V gene sequence: CDR1 LNHDA, CDR2 SQIVND (reference sequence). The CDR3 nucleotides read TGTGCCAGTAGTATCCCTGGACAGGGGAATCAGCCCCAGCATTTT. This gives the protein CASSIPGQGNQPQHF.

Turning to this clonotype: Sequence at one end of the junction differs from germline and may be a read error. The rearrangement joins TRBV4-1 to TRBJ1-6, with 7 nucleotides matching TRBD1. The CDR3 is 14 amino acids. Germline V gene lookup returns CDR1 MGHRA and CDR2 YSYEKL. CDR3 amino acids: CASSQTGFASPIHF. In DNA form, the CDR3 reads TGCGCCAGCAGCCAGACAGGGTTTGCTTCACCCATCCACTTT.

This clonotype occurred a few times. The gene calls are TRBV20-1 and TRBJ2-2, with D perhaps assigned TRBD1 or TRBD2 (5 bases each). Germline CDR1 is DFQATT and CDR2 is SNEGSKA (reference sequence). This CDR3 is 15 amino acids long. V was trimmed by 5 bases and J by 7 bases, leaving 20 bases between them. This CDR3 is CSAPKGTGSHGELFF. As DNA, the CDR3 is TGCAGTGCTCCTAAGGGGACGGGTAGCCACGGGGAGCTGTTTTTT.

This clonotype has more than one count but fewer than ten. The chain recombines TRBV6-2 or TRBV6-3 with TRBJ2-3; no definite D call. This CDR3 has 15 amino acids. Trimming took 6 bases from V and 1 from J, leaving 14 bases between them. Germline V CDR1 and CDR2: MNHEY, SVGEGT. The CDR3 coding sequence is TGTGCCAGCAGGCTTATTGGGCAGGGCACAGATACGCAGTATTTT. It encodes CASRLIGQGTDTQYF.

This clonotype was seen many times. DNA of the CDR3: TGCAGCGTCCCAAGGACAGGGGGCTACGAGCAGTACTTC. Translating it yields CSVPRTGGYEQYF. The rearrangement joins TRBV29-1 to TRBJ2-7; 10 bases are a match to TRBD1. V shed 6 bases, J shed 3 bases, and the junction held 5 bases outside the gene matches. The germline CDR1 and CDR2 sequences are SQVTM and ANQGSEA. This CDR3 spans 13 amino acids.

J is TRBJ2-7 and V is TRBV6-1; 7 positions match TRBD2. The V and J ends lost 7 bases and 0 bases, in that order; junction bases with no gene match: 12. This CDR3 has 16 residues. CDR1 is MNHNS and CDR2 is SASEGT in the germline V gene. CDR3 sequence reads: CASKRLQRGSSYEQYF. The CDR3 DNA reads TGTGCCAGCAAAAGACTACAGCGGGGAAGCTCCTACGAGCAGTACTTC.

The chain carries TRBV7-9 and TRBJ1-2, with D uncertain. Germline values: CDR1 SEHNR, CDR2 FQNEAQ (reference sequence). The CDR3 has 13 residues. Trimming left V 5 bases short and J 10 bases short, with 17 bases between. The CDR3 sequence is CASSQDRVSLYTF. The CDR3 DNA reads as TGTGCCAGCAGCCAAGATCGTGTATCCCTCTACACCTTC.

The V gene is TRBV15, the J gene TRBJ1-1; maybe TRBD1 (5 bases). This CDR3 has 12 amino acids. Germline CDR1 and CDR2: LNHNV and YYDKDF (reference sequence). V was pared by 8 bases and J by 6 bases, with 13 bases between. CDR3 DNA: TGTGCCACCCGGGGGTTGCTTCCTGAAGCTTTCTTT. This gives the protein CATRGLLPEAFF.

V and J are TRBV7-7 and TRBJ2-1, with 7 bases lining up with TRBD2. The junction had 8 bases not matched to a gene; V was cut back by 3 bases and J by 6 bases. This CDR3 has 15 amino acids. Germline CDR1 is SSHAT and CDR2 is FNYEAQ (reference sequence). CDR3 residues: CASSLGGEGFNEQFF. The CDR3 DNA is TGTGCCAGCAGCTTGGGAGGGGAAGGCTTCAATGAGCAGTTCTTC.

This clonotype was seen a few times. This sequence joins TRBV6-5 and TRBJ2-3; 11 nucleotides match TRBD2. The CDR3 has 13 residues. Germline V CDR1 and CDR2: MNHEY, SVGAGI. Trimming at V came to 6 bases and at J to 5 bases, leaving 1 base not matched to a gene. The CDR3 DNA follows: TGTGCCAGCAGGGGACTAGCGGTAGATACGCAGTATTTT. Residues: CASRGLAVDTQYF.

V gene TRBV6-5 combines with J gene TRBJ2-3, with 7 bases aligning to TRBD2. Germline V gene lookup returns CDR1 MNHEY and CDR2 SVGAGI. V lost 2 bases and J lost 5; bases outside the gene matches: 4. The CDR3 runs 14 residues. The CDR3 DNA reads TGTGCCAGCAGTTACGGGTGGGGGGGAGATACGCAGTATTTT. Protein: CASSYGWGGDTQYF.

The table lists this clonotype with a few counts. The chain combines TRBV6-6 with TRBJ2-7, with TRBD2 identical over 7 bases. This CDR3 has 12 residues. Per the germline V gene, CDR1 is MNHNY and CDR2 is SVGAGI (reference sequence). J gave up 4 bases and V 5 bases, and 2 bases lay outside the gene matches. The CDR3: CASSTGGYEQYF. The CDR3 DNA sequence: TGTGCCAGCAGTACGGGGGGTTACGAGCAGTACTTC.

This clonotype showed up just a few times. The chain links TRBV5-1 to TRBJ2-7; 7 positions match TRBD1. CDR3 length: 16 amino acids. Germline V gene lookup returns CDR1 SGHRS and CDR2 YFSETQ. J lost 0 bases, V lost 3 bases, and 9 bases had no gene match. The CDR3 loop is CASSSIRDSLSYEQYF. The CDR3 bases are TGCGCCAGCAGCTCGATAAGGGACAGCCTCTCCTACGAGCAGTACTTC.

The rearrangement links TRBV7-8 to TRBJ1-4; D may be TRBD1 (5 bases). The germline gives CDR1 SGHVS, CDR2 FQNEAQ. This CDR3 is 13 amino acids long. Trimming cost V 4 bases and J 4 bases, with 7 bases left between them. The DNA of the CDR3 is TGTGCCAGCAGCTCGGACATTAATGAAAAACTGTTTTTT. It encodes CASSSDINEKLFF. The whole variable domain, filled in from reference TRBV7-8 and TRBJ1-4, reads GAGVSQSPRYKVAKRGQDVALRCDPISGHVSLFWYQQALGQGPEFLTYFQNEAQLDKSGLPSDRFFAERPEGSVSTLKIQRTQQEDSAVYLCASSSDINEKLFFGSGTQLSVL.